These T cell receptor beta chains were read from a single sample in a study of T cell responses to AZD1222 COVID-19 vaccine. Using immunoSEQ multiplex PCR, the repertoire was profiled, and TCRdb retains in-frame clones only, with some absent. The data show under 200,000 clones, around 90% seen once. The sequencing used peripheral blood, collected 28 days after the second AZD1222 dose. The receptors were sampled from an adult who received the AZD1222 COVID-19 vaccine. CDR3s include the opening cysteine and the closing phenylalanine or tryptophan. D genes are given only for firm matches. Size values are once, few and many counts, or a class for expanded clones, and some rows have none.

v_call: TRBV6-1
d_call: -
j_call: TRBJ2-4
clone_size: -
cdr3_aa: CASSEIVGTVAKNIQYF
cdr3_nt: TGTGCCAGCAGTGAAATCGTTGGGACGGTAGCCAAAAACATTCAGTACTTC

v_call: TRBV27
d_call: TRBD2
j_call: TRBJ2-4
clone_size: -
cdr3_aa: CASSFRTSSNRRENIQYF
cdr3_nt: TGTGCCAGCAGTTTCAGGACTAGCTCCAACCGTCGGGAAAACATTCAGTACTTC

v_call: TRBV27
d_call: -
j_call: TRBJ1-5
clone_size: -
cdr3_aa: CASSLSSLREPQHF
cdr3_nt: TGTGCCAGCAGTCTCTCCAGCCTAAGGGAGCCCCAGCATTTT

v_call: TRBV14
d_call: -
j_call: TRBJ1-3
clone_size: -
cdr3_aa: CASSHDPTGPSSGNTIYF
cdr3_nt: TGTGCCAGCAGCCATGATCCCACGGGGCCCTCTTCTGGAAACACCATATATTTT

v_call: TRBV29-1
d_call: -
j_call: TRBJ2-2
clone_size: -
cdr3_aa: CSVPGKLNTGELFF
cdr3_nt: TGCAGCGTTCCGGGAAAATTGAACACCGGGGAGCTGTTTTTT

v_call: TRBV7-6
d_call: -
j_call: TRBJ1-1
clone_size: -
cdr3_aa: CASSPGNVNTEAFF
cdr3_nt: TGTGCCAGCAGCCCTGGAAACGTGAACACTGAAGCTTTCTTT

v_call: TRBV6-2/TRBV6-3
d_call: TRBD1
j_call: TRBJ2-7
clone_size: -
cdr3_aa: CASSNTGAEQYF
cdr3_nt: TGTGCCAGCAGCAATACAGGGGCCGAGCAGTACTTC

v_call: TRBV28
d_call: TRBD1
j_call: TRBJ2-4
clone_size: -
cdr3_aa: CASRRRTGGGRESKNIQYF
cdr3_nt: TGTGCCAGCAGACGCCGGACAGGGGGAGGAAGGGAATCCAAAAACATTCAGTACTTC

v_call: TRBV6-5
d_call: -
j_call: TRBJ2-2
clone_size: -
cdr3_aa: CASSYLGENGELFF
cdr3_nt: TGTGCCAGCAGTTACTTGGGGGAGAACGGGGAGCTGTTTTTT

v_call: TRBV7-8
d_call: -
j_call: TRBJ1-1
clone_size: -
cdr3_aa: CASSPRQGRTEAFF
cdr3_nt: TGTGCCAGCAGCCCCCGTCAGGGGAGGACTGAAGCTTTCTTT

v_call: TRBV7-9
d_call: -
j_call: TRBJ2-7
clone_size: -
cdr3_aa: CASSLVREGPYEQYF
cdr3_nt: TGTGCCAGCAGCTTAGTAAGGGAAGGCCCCTACGAGCAGTACTTC

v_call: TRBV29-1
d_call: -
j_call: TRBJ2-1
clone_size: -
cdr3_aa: CSVEGQAYNEQFF
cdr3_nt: TGCAGCGTTGAGGGACAAGCCTACAATGAGCAGTTCTTC

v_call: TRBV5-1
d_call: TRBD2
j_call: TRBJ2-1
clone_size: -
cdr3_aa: CASSFTTSGRLDNEQFF
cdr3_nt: TGCGCCAGCAGCTTTACAACTAGCGGGAGGTTAGACAATGAGCAGTTCTTC

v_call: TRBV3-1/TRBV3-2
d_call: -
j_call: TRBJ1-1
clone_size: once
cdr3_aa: CASSQRAPGPDTEAFF
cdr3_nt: TGTGCCAGCAGCCAAAGGGCCCCGGGGCCGGACACTGAAGCTTTCTTT

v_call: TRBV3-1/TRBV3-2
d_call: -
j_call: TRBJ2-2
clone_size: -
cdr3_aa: CASSLIQNTGELFF
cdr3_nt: TGTGCCAGCAGCCTGATACAAAACACCGGGGAGCTGTTTTTT

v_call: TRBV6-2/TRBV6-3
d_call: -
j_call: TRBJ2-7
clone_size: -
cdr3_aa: CASRPPIPGLSYEQYF
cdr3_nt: TGTGCCAGCAGACCTCCAATTCCGGGACTCTCCTACGAGCAGTACTTC

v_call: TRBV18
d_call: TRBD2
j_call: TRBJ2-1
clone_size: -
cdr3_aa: CASSPPLAGLSSYNEQFF
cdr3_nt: TGTGCCAGCTCACCACCGCTAGCGGGTCTTAGCTCCTACAATGAGCAGTTCTTC

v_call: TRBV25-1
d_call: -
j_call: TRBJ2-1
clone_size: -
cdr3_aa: CASSYAGWVNEQFF
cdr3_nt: TGTGCCAGCAGTTACGCAGGGTGGGTCAATGAGCAGTTCTTC

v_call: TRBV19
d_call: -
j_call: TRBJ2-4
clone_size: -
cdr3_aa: CASSIDPGARGIQYF
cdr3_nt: TGTGCCAGTAGTATAGATCCGGGGGCGCGGGGCATTCAGTACTTC

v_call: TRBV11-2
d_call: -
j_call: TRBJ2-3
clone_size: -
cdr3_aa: CASTRGQVSSGDTQYF
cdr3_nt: TGTGCCAGCACAAGAGGGCAGGTCTCCTCCGGGGATACGCAGTATTTT

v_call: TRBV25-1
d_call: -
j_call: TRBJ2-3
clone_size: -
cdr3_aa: CASSRDLTDTQYF
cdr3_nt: TGTGCCAGCAGTAGAGACCTCACAGATACGCAGTATTTT

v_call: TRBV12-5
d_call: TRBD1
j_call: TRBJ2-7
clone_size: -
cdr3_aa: CASGSRDRGPYEQYF
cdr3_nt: TGTGCTAGTGGTTCCCGGGACAGGGGGCCCTACGAGCAGTACTTC

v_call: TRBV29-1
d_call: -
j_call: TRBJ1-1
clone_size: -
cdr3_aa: CSVVGDPNTEAFF
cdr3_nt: TGCAGCGTTGTTGGGGACCCGAACACTGAAGCTTTCTTT

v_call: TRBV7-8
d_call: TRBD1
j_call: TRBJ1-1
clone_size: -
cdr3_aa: CASSLYGQGLAEAFF
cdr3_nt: TGTGCCAGCAGCCTTTATGGACAGGGCCTCGCTGAAGCTTTCTTT

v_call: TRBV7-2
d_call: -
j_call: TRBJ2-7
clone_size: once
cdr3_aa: CASSTLYEQYF
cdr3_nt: TGTGCCAGCAGCACCCTTTACGAGCAGTACTTC

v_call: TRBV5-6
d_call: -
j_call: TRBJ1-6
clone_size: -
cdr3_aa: CASNPGHNSPLHF
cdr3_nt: TGTGCCAGCAACCCGGGCCATAATTCACCCCTCCACTTT

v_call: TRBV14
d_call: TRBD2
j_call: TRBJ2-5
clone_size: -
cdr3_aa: CASSQDNGLAVQETQYF
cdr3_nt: TGTGCCAGCAGCCAAGATAACGGACTAGCGGTCCAAGAGACCCAGTACTTC

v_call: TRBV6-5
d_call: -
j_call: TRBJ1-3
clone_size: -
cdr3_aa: CASSYSTSSGNTIYF
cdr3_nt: TGTGCCAGCAGTTACAGTACGAGCTCTGGAAACACCATATATTTT

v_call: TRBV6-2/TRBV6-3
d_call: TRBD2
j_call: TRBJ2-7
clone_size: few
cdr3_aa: CASSLREGSEQYF
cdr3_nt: TGTGCCAGCAGTCTGCGGGAGGGTAGCGAGCAGTACTTC

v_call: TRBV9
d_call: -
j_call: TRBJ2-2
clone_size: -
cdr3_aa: CASSRQAGELFF
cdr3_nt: TGTGCCAGCAGCCGTCAGGCCGGGGAGCTGTTTTTT

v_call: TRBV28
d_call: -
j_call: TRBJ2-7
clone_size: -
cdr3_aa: CASSLSYYEQYF
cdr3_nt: TGTGCCAGCAGTTTATCTTACTACGAGCAGTACTTC

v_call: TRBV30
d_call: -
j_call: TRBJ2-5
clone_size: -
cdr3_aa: CARAKRPQETQYF
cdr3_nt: TGTGCCCGGGCAAAAAGGCCCCAAGAGACCCAGTACTTC

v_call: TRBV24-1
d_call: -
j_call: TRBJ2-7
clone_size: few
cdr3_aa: CATSASNVYEQYF
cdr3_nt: TGTGCCACCAGTGCGTCGAATGTCTACGAGCAGTACTTC